The entry below gives a single TCR beta chain sequence along with its context. Assay used: immunoSEQ multiplex PCR; TCRdb lists only in-frame clones, some missing. This sample has around 95,000 clones; 85% occur once, and the top ten carry around a fifth. This sample was taken from a study of control samples from healthy donors and cancer patients. Looked up from germline, CDR1 is SQVTM and CDR2 is ANQGSEA. CDR3 length: 15 amino acids. V shed 8 bases and J shed 4 bases, with 21 bases lying between them. The TCR was taken from a man aged 30 to 45 in good health. The sequencing input was blood. The chain uses TRBV29-1 and TRBJ2-1, with a weak D call TRBD2 (6 bases). CDR3 DNA sequence: TGCAGCCCGGGAGTTCGGACCCGGGCGTACAATGAGCAGTTCTTC. Translated, it gives CSPGVRTRAYNEQFF.